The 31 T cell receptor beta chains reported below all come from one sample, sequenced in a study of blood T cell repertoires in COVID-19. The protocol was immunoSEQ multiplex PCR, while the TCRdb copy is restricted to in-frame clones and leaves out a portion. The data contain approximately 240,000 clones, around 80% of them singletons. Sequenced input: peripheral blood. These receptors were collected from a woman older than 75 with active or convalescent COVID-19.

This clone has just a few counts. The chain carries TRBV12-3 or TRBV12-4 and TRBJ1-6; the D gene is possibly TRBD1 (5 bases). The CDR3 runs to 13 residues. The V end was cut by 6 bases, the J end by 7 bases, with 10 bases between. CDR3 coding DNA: TGTGCCAGCAGCTCATCAGGGAATTCACCCCTCCACTTT. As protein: CASSSSGNSPLHF.

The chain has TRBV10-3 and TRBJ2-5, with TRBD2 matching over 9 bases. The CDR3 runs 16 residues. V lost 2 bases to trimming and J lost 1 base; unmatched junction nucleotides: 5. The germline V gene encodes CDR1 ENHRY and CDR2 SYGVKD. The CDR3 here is CAISEPEREVQETQYF. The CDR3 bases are TGTGCCATCAGTGAGCCAGAGCGGGAGGTCCAAGAGACCCAGTACTTC.

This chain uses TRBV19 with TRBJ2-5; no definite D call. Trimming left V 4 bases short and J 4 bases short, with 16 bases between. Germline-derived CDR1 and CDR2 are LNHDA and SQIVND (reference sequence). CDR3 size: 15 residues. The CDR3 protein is CASSTPPEMGETQYF. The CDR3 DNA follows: TGTGCCAGTAGTACCCCTCCGGAGATGGGAGAGACCCAGTACTTC.

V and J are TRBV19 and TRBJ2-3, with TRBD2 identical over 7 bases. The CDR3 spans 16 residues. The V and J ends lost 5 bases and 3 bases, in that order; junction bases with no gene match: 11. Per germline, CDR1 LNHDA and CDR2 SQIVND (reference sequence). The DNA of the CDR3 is TGTGCCAGTAGTGTCCCTAGCGGACCGGTGACAGATACGCAGTATTTT. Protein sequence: CASSVPSGPVTDTQYF.

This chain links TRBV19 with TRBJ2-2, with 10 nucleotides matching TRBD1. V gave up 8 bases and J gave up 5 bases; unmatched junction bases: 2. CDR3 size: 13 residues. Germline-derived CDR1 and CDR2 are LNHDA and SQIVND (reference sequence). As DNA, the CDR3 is TGTGCCAGTCCGGGACAGGGGACCGGGGAGCTGTTTTTT. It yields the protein CASPGQGTGELFF.

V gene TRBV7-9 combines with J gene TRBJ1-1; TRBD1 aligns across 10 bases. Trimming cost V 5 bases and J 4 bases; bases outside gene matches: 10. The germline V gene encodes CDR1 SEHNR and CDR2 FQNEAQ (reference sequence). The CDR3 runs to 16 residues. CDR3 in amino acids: CASSPGTGAVPTEAFF. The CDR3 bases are TGTGCCAGCAGCCCCGGGACAGGGGCCGTGCCCACTGAAGCTTTCTTT.

As DNA, the CDR3 is TGTGCCAGCAGCCATACGGGGACGGGGGGACTTGAAGCTTTCTTT. Its protein product is CASSHTGTGGLEAFF. The chain joins TRBV3-1 (or the pseudogene TRBV3-2) to TRBJ1-1; weak D call: TRBD1 (5 bases). CDR3 length equals 15 residues. Germline CDR1 LGHDT, CDR2 YNNKEL (reference sequence). Trimming removed 3 bases from V and 7 bases from J, with 18 bases in between.

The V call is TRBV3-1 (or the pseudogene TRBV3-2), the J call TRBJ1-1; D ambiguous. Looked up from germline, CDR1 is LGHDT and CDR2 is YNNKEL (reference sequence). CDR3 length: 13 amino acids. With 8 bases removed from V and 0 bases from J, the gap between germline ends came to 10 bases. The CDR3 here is CASRAAMNTEAFF. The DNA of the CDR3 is TGTGCCAGCCGCGCAGCGATGAACACTGAAGCTTTCTTT.

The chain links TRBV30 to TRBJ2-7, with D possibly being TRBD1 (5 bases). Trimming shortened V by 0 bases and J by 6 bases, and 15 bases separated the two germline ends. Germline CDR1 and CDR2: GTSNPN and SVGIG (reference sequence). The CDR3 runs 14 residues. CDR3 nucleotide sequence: TGTGCCTGGAGTGTACAACAAGGGGTGGGCGAGCAGTACTTC. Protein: CAWSVQQGVGEQYF.

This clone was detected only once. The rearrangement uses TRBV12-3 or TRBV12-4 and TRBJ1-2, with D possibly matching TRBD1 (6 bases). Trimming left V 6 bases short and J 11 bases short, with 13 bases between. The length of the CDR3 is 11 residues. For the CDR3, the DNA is TGTGCCAGCAGCACATGGACAGCTTACACCTTC. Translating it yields CASSTWTAYTF.

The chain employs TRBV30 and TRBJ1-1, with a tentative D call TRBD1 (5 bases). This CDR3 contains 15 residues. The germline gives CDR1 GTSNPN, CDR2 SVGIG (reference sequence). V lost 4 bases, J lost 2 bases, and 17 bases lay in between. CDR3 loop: CAWNKRGTRNTEAFF. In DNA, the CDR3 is TGTGCCTGGAACAAAAGGGGCACCCGAAACACTGAAGCTTTCTTT.

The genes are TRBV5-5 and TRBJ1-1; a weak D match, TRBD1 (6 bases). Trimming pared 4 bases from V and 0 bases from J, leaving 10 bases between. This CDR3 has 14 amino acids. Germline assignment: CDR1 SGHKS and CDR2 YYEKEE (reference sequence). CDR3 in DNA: TGTGCCAGCAGCGCCAGGGGTATGAACACTGAAGCTTTCTTT. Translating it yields CASSARGMNTEAFF.

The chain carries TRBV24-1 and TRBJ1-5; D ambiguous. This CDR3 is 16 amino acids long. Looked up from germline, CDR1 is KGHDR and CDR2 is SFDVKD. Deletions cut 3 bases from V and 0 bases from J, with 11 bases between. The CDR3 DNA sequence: TGTGCCACCAGTGATCCCCGCCGGGGTAGCAATCAGCCCCAGCATTTT. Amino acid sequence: CATSDPRRGSNQPQHF.

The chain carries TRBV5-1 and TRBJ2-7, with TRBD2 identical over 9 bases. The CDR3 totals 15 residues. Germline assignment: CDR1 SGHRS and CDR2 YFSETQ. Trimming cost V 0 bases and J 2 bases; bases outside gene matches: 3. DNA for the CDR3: TGCGCCAGCAGCTTGGAACTAGCGGGTGCCTACGAGCAGTACTTC. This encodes CASSLELAGAYEQYF.

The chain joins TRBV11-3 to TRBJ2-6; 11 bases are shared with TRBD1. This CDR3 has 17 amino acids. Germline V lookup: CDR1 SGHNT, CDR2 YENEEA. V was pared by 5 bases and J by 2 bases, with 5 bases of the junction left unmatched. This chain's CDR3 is CASSKGTGGTGANVLTF. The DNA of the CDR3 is TGTGCCAGCAGCAAAGGGACAGGGGGAACTGGGGCCAACGTCCTGACTTTC.

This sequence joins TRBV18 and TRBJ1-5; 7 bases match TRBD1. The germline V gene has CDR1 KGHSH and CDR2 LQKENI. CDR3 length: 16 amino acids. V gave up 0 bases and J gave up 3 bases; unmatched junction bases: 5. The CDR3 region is CASSPPDRVNNQPQHF. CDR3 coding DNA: TGTGCCAGCTCACCACCAGACAGGGTAAACAATCAGCCCCAGCATTTT. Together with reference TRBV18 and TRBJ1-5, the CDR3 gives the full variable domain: NAGVMQNPRHLVRRRGQEARLRCSPMKGHSHVYWYRQLPEEGLKFMVYLQKENIIDESGMPKERFSAEFPKEGPSILRIQQVVRGDSAAYFCASSPPDRVNNQPQHFGDGTRLSIL.

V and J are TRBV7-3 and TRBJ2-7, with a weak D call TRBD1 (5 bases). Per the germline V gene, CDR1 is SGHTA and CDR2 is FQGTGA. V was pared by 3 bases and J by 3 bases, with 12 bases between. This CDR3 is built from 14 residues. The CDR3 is CASSFEAGFYEQYF. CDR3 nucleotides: TGTGCCAGCAGCTTTGAGGCAGGGTTCTACGAGCAGTACTTC.

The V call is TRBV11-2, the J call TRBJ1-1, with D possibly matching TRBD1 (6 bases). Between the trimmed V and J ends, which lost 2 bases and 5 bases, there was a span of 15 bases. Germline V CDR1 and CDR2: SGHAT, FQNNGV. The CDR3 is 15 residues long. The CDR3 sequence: CASSLYRSGVTEAFF. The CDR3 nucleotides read TGTGCCAGCAGCTTATACAGGTCAGGGGTGACTGAAGCTTTCTTT.

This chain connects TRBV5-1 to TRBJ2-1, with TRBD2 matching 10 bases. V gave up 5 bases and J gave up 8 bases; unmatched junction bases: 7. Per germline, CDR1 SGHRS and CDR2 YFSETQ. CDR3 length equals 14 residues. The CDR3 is CASRLAGQFDEQFF. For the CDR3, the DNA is TGCGCCAGCAGACTAGCGGGACAATTCGATGAGCAGTTCTTC.

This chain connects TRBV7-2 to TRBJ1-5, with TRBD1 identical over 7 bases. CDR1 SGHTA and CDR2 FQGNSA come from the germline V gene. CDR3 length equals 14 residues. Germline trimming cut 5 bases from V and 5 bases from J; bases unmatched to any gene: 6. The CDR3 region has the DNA TGTGCCAGCAGCCCCCGACAGGGTGATCAGCCCCAGCATTTT. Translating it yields CASSPRQGDQPQHF.

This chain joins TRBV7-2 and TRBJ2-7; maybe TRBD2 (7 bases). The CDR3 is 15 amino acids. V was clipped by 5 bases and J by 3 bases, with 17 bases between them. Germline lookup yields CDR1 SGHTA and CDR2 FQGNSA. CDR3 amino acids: CASSPRSRGLYEQYF. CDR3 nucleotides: TGTGCCAGCAGCCCCCGTTCGCGGGGGCTCTACGAGCAGTACTTC.

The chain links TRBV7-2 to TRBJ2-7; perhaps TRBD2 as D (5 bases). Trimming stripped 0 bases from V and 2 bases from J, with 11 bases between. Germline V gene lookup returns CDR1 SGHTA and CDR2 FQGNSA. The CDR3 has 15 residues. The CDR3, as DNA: TGTGCCAGCAGCTTAGCGTCCGGGAACCCCTACGAGCAGTACTTC. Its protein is CASSLASGNPYEQYF.

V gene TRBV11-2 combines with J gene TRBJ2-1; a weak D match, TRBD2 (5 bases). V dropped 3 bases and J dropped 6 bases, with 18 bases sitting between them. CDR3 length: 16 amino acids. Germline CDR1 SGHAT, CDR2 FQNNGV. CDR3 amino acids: CASSFGEYFAGNEQFF. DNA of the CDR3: TGTGCCAGCAGCTTTGGCGAGTATTTTGCGGGCAATGAGCAGTTCTTC.

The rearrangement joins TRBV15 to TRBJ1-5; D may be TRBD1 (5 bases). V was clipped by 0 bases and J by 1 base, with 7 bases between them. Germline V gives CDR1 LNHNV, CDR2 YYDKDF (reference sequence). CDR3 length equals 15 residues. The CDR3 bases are TGTGCCACCAGCAGAGATCCAGGGAGCAATCAGCCCCAGCATTTT. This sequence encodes CATSRDPGSNQPQHF. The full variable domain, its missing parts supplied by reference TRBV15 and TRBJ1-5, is DAMVIQNPRYQVTQFGKPVTLSCSQTLNHNVMYWYQQKSSQAPKLLFHYYDKDFNNEADTPDNFQSRRPNTSFCFLDIRSPGLGDTAMYLCATSRDPGSNQPQHFGDGTRLSIL.

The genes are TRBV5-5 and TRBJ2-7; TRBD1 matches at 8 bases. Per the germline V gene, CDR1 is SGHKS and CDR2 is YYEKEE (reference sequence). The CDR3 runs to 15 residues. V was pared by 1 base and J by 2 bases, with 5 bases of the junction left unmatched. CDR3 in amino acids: CASSLLRDRTYEQYF. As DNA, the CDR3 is TGTGCCAGCAGCTTGTTGCGGGACAGGACCTACGAGCAGTACTTC.

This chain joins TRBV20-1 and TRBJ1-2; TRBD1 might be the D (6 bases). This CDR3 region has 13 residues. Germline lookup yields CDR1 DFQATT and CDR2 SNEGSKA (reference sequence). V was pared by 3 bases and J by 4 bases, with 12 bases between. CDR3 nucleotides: TGCAGTGCTAGTGTTCAGGGGCCCTATGGCTACACCTTC. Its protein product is CSASVQGPYGYTF.

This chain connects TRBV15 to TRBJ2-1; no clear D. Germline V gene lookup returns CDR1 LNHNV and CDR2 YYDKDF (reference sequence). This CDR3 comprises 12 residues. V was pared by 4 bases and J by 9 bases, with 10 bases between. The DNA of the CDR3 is TGTGCCACCAGCACCGACAATTCTGAGCAGTTCTTC. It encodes CATSTDNSEQFF.

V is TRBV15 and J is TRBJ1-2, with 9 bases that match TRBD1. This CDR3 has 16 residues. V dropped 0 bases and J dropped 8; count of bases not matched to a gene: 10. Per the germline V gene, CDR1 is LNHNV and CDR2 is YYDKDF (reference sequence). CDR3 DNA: TGTGCCACCAGCAGAGATCGGGGGGGGACAGGGTTCGGCTACACCTTC. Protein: CATSRDRGGTGFGYTF.

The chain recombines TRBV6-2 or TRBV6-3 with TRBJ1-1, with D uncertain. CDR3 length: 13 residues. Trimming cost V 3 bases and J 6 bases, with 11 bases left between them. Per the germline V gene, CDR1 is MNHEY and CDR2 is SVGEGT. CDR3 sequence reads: CASSYRSFSEAFF. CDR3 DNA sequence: TGTGCCAGCAGTTATCGGTCGTTCTCTGAAGCTTTCTTT.

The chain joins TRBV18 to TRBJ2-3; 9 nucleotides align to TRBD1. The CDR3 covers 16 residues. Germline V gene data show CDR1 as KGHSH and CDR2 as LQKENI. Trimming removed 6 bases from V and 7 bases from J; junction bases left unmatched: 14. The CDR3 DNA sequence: TGTGCCAGCTCGCCCGGACCGGGACAGGGTGGTTATACGCAGTATTTT. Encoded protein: CASSPGPGQGGYTQYF.

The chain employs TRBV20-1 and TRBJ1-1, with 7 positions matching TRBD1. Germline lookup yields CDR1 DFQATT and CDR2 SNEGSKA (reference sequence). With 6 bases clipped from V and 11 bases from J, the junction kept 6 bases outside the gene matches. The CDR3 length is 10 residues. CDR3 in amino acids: CSAGQLRAFF. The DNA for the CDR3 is TGCAGTGCGGGACAGTTGAGGGCTTTCTTT.